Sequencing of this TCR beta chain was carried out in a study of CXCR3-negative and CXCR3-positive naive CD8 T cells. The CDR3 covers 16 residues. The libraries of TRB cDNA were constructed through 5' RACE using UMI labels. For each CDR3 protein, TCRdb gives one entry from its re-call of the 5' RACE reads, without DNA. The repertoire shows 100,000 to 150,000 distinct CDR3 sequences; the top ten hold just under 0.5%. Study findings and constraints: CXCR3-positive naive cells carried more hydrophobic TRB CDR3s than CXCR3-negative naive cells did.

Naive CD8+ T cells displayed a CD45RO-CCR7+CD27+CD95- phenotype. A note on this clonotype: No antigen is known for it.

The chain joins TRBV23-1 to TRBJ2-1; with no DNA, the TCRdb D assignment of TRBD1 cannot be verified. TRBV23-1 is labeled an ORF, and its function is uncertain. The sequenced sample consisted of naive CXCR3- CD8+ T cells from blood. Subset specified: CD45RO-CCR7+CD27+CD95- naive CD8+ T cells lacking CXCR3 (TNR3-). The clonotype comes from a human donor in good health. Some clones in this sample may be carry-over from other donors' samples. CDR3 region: CASSQQIGQGPNEQFF.